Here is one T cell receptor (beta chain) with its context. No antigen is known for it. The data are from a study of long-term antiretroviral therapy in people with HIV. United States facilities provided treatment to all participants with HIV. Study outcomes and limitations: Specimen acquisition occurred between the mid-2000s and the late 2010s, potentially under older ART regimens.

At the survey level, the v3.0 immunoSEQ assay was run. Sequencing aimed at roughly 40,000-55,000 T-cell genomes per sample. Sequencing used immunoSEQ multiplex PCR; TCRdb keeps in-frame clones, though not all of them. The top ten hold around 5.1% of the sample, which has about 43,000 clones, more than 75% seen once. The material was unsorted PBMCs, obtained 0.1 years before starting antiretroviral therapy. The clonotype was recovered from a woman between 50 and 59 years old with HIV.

As DNA, the CDR3 is TGTGCCAGCAGCTTAGGATTTCAGGTCTCTCGCTCTGGAAACACCATATATTTT. Translating it yields CASSLGFQVSRSGNTIYF. The chain combines TRBV7-6 with TRBJ1-3, with unresolved D. The CDR3 is made up of 18 amino acids. Germline values: CDR1 SGHVS, CDR2 FNYEAQ. V lost 1 base and J lost 0, with 16 bases in between.